This TCR beta chain was identified in a study of blood T cell repertoires in COVID-19. About the research overall: PBMCs, B-cell-depleted T cells, or T cells provided the cDNA or gDNA that made up the material.

Sequencing was performed with immunoSEQ multiplex PCR; in TCRdb, only in-frame clones are kept and a portion is missing. The sample has 110,000 to 150,000 clones, more than 65% seen once. The sequence came from a man older than 75 with acute or convalescent COVID-19. Sequenced: peripheral blood.

The CDR3 spells CASSQDRGPEAFF. CDR3 in DNA: TGTGCCAGCAGCCAAGATAGGGGCCCTGAAGCTTTCTTT. The rearrangement joins TRBV3-1 (or the pseudogene TRBV3-2) to TRBJ1-1, with D perhaps matching TRBD1 (5 bases). The CDR3 length is 13 residues. V lost 0 bases and J lost 6, with 8 bases in between. Per germline, CDR1 LGHDT and CDR2 YNNKEL (reference sequence).